This TCR beta chain comes out of a study of spatial heterogeneity in lung cancer. Documented time point: blood at routine non-recurrence follow-up after resection. No cell sorting; template was whole RNA from tumor, lung tissue or PBMC. Every TCR cDNA molecule bore a unique molecular identifier. Each CDR3 protein is one row after TCRdb ran MiXCR on the 5' RACE reads. The sample holds some 41,000 distinct CDR3 sequences, about 22% seen once. The receptor was derived from a female donor with early-stage non-small cell lung cancer. Specimen: PBMCs, collected at follow-up.

This chain's CDR3 is CASSQVNSFGEQYF. CDR3 bases: TGTGCCAGCAGCCAAGTCAACTCCTTTGGCGAGCAGTACTTC. This rearrangement joins TRBV14 to TRBJ2-7, with unresolved D. The V gene's germline CDR1 is SGHDN and CDR2 FVKESK. Trimming stripped 1 base from V and 6 bases from J, with 13 bases between. This CDR3 spans 14 amino acids.